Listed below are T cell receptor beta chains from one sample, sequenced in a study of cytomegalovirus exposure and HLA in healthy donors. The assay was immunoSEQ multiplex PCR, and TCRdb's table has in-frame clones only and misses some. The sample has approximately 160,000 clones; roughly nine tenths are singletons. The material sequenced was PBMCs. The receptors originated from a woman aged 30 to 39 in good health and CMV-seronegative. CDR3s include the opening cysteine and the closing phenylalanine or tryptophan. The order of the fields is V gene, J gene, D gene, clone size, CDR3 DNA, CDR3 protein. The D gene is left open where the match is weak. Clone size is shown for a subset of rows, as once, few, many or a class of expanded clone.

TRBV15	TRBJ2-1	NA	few	TGTGCCACCAGCAGAGGTGGTATTGAGCAAAATGAGCAGTTCTTC	CATSRGGIEQNEQFF
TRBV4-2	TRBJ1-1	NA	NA	TGTGCCAGCAGCCAAGATGAGGGGGAGGGTTTGAACACTGAAGCTTTCTTT	CASSQDEGEGLNTEAFF
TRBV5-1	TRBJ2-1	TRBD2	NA	TGCGCCAGCAGCTCGGGACTAGGGAACAATGAGCAGTTCTTC	CASSSGLGNNEQFF
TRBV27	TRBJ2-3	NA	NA	TGTGCCAGCGGTTGGGTGGATACGCAGTATTTT	CASGWVDTQYF
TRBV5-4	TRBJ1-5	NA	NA	TGTGCACCGGGTTGGGACACCGAATTGGGGTATAGCAATCAGCCCCAGCATTTT	CAPGWDTELGYSNQPQHF
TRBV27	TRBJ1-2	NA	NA	TGTGCCAGCAGTTTCCGGGGGGGAGGTGGCTACACCTTC	CASSFRGGGGYTF
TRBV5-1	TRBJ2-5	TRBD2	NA	TGCGCCAGCAGACTCGGACTAGCGGCAAAGGGAGAGACCCAGTACTTC	CASRLGLAAKGETQYF
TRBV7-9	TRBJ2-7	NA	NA	TGTGCCAGCAGCTCCGGCCTAACCTACGAGCAGTACTTC	CASSSGLTYEQYF
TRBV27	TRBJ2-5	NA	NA	TGTGCCAGCAGTTTATGGGGCAGGCAGGGGGAGACCCAGTACTTC	CASSLWGRQGETQYF
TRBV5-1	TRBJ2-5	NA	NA	TGCGCCAGCAGCGGCAGGGTGCGGGAGACCCAGTACTTC	CASSGRVRETQYF
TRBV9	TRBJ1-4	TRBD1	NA	TGTGCCAGCAGCGTAGCTGGGACAGCTAATGAAAAACTGTTTTTT	CASSVAGTANEKLFF
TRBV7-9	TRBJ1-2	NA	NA	TGTGCCAGCAGCTTAGCGCCAGTTAACTATGGCTACACCTTC	CASSLAPVNYGYTF
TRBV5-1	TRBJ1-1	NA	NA	TGCGCCAGCAGCTTGACAGTGAACACTGAAGCTTTCTTT	CASSLTVNTEAFF
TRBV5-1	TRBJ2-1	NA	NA	TGCGCCAGTACCTTCACTATCTCCTACAATGAGCAGTTCTTC	CASTFTISYNEQFF
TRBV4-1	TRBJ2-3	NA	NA	TGCGCCAGCAGCCAACCCCTAGGCGCAGATACGCAGTATTTT	CASSQPLGADTQYF
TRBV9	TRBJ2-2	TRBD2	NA	TGTGCCAGCAGCCTTAACATACTAGCGGACACGAACACCGGGGAGCTGTTTTTT	CASSLNILADTNTGELFF
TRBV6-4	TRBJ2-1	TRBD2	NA	TGTGCCAGCAGTGTGAATAGCGGGGGGTCCAATGAGCAGTTCTTC	CASSVNSGGSNEQFF
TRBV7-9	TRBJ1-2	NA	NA	TGTGCCAGCAGCACCCCAGACAGGATATATGGCTACACCTTC	CASSTPDRIYGYTF
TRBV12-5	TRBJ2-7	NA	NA	TGTGCTAGTGGGGCGTGGGGGGAGCGGGACGAGCAGTACTTC	CASGAWGERDEQYF
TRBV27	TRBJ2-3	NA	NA	TGTGCCAGCATTAGTATGATGCACACAGATACGCAGTATTTT	CASISMMHTDTQYF
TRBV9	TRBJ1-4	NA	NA	TGTGCCAGCAGCGTAGACACGGCTAATGAAAAACTGTTTTTT	CASSVDTANEKLFF
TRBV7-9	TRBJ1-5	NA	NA	TGTGCCAGCAGCTTATCTGAGACTCAGCCCCAGCATTTT	CASSLSETQPQHF
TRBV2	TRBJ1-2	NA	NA	TGTGCCAGCAGTACCTCAAGCGGGGTTGAAGGCTACACCTTC	CASSTSSGVEGYTF
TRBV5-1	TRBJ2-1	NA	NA	TGCGCCAGCAGCGTGGGTAAGAATGAGCAGTTCTTC	CASSVGKNEQFF
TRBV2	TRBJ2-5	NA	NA	TGTGCCAGCAGTGAAGATGGGGCAGGAGCACAGACCCAGTACTTC	CASSEDGAGAQTQYF
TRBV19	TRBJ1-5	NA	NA	TGTGCCAGTAGTATAGATCACCGGGTTAGCAATCAGCCCCAGCATTTT	CASSIDHRVSNQPQHF
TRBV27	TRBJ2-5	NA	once	TGTGCCAGCTCCGCCGACGCAGGGTCCAGAGAGACCCAGTACTTC	CASSADAGSRETQYF
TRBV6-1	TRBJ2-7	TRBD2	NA	TGTGCCAGCAGTGGCGGGAGGGACGAGCAGTACTTC	CASSGGRDEQYF
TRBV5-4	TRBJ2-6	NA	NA	TGTGCCAGCAGCACCGGGGGACGGCGATCTGGGGCCAACGTCCTGACTTTC	CASSTGGRRSGANVLTF
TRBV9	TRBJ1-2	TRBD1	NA	TGTGCCAGCAGCGCCGTCCGTCAGGGGGAAGCTAACTATGGCTACACCTTC	CASSAVRQGEANYGYTF
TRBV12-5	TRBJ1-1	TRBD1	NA	TGTGCTAGTGGTCCCGGACAGGCAAACACTGAAGCTTTCTTT	CASGPGQANTEAFF
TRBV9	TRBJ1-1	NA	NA	TGTGCCAGCAGCCCCCAGGGAGGCGCCACTGAAGCTTTCTTT	CASSPQGGATEAFF
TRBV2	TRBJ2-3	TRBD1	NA	TGTGCCAGGGGTGACAGGGCGCCCGATACGCAGTATTTT	CARGDRAPDTQYF
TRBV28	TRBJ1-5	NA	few	TGTGCCAGCAGCGACAGGATCGATCAGCCCCAGCATTTT	CASSDRIDQPQHF
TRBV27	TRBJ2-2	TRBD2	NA	TGTGCCAGCAGTTTATTAGCGGGAGGGCCTGTCGGGGAGCTGTTTTTT	CASSLLAGGPVGELFF
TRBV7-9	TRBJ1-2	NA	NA	TGTGCCAGCAGCTTAGCCGTTAACTATGGACGCGCCTATAGAGGCTACACCTTC	CASSLAVNYGRAYRGYTF
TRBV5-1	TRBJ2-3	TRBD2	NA	TGCGCCAGCAGCTATGCGGGGGAAGTGGGAGATACGCAGTATTTT	CASSYAGEVGDTQYF
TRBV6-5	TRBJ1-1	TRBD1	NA	TGTGCCAGCAGCCAACCAGGGGGCACTGAAGCTTTCTTT	CASSQPGGTEAFF
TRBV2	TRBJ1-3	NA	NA	TGTGCCAGCTGGTCCGGAAACACCATATATTTT	CASWSGNTIYF
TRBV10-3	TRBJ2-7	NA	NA	TGTGCCATCAGTGAGCCCCAAAGCGGGCCTGACACTTACGAGCAGTACTTC	CAISEPQSGPDTYEQYF
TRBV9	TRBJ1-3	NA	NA	TGTGCCAGCAGCGCAAGGACAGTCCCAATTCCTGGAAACACCATATATTTT	CASSARTVPIPGNTIYF
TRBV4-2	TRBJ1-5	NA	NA	TGTGCCAGCAGCCCTACCTGGGGAGTAAATCAGCCCCAGCATTTT	CASSPTWGVNQPQHF
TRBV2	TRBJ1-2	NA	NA	TGTGCCAGCAGTACAGCGTCCTATGGCTACACCTTC	CASSTASYGYTF
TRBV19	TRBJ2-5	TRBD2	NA	TGTGCCAGTAGTGGATCTAGCGGGGGCCAAGAGACCCAGTACTTC	CASSGSSGGQETQYF
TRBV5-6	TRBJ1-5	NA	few	TGTGCCAGCAGCCGGTGGGGACTTACCAATCAGCCCCAGCATTTT	CASSRWGLTNQPQHF
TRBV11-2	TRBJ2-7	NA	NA	TGTGCCAGCAGCGAGGGGACCTACGAGCAGTACTTC	CASSEGTYEQYF
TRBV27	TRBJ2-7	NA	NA	TGTGCCAGCAGTCTGGACTCATACTACGAGCAGTACTTC	CASSLDSYYEQYF
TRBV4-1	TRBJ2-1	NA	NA	TGCGCCAGCAGCCAAGTTGATAGCTATGAGCAGTTCTTC	CASSQVDSYEQFF